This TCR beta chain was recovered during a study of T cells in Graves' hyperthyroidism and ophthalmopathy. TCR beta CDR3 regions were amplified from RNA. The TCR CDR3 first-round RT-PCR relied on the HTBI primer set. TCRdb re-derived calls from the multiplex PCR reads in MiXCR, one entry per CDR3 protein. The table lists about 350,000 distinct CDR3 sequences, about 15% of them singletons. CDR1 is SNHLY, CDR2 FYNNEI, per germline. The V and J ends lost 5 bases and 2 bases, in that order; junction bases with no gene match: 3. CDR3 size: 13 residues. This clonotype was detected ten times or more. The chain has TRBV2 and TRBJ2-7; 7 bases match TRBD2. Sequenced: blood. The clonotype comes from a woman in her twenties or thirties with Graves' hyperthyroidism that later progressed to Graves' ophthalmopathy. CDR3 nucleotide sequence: TGTGCCAGCAGTAGGGACTATGCCTACGAGCAGTACTTC. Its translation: CASSRDYAYEQYF.